These T cell receptor beta chains were read from a single sample in a study of cytomegalovirus exposure and HLA in healthy donors. Clones were read by immunoSEQ multiplex PCR, and TCRdb kept only the in-frame ones, dropping some. The table includes about 160,000 clones, about three quarters detected once. Material for sequencing was PBMCs. All receptors come from a woman aged 35 to 49 in good health and CMV-seronegative. Each CDR3 is given with its conserved first and last residue. A D gene is named only where the DNA matches it firmly. A row's size may be missing; if present it is once, few, many or a size class.

clone_size	v_call	j_call	d_call	cdr3_aa	cdr3_nt
NA	TRBV6-6	TRBJ1-1	NA	CASSRGQWNTEAFF	TGTGCCAGCAGCCGCGGACAGTGGAACACTGAAGCTTTCTTT
NA	TRBV5-6	TRBJ1-4	TRBD1	CASSGQGVRSEKLFF	TGTGCCAGCAGCGGACAGGGGGTCAGGTCCGAAAAACTGTTTTTT
NA	TRBV5-1	TRBJ2-7	NA	CASSLYPGHTYEQYF	TGCGCCAGCAGCTTGTATCCTGGCCATACCTACGAGCAGTACTTC
few	TRBV5-1	TRBJ2-3	TRBD1	CASIKGAGRTDTQYF	TGCGCCAGCATAAAGGGGGCAGGGCGGACAGATACGCAGTATTTT
NA	TRBV7-9	TRBJ2-2	NA	CSSKGGSGELFF	TGTTCCAGCAAGGGGGGGTCCGGGGAGCTGTTTTTT
once	TRBV19	TRBJ1-5	NA	CASSRRGGSWAQPQHF	TGTGCCAGTAGTCGAAGAGGGGGTAGTTGGGCCCAGCCCCAGCATTTT
NA	TRBV2	TRBJ2-2	NA	CASSKSGQDGELFF	TGTGCCAGCAGTAAATCTGGACAAGACGGGGAGCTGTTTTTT
NA	TRBV4-1	TRBJ2-7	NA	CASSLGRQAKSYEQYF	TGCGCCAGCAGCCTGGGCCGACAGGCGAAGTCCTACGAGCAGTACTTC
NA	TRBV11-3	TRBJ2-1	TRBD2	CASSSTQRGVDNEQFF	TGTGCCAGCAGCTCGACACAGCGGGGGGTCGACAATGAGCAGTTCTTC
once	TRBV7-9	TRBJ2-3	NA	CASSTTRADTQYF	TGTGCCAGCAGCACGACCAGGGCAGATACGCAGTATTTT
NA	TRBV19	TRBJ1-5	NA	CATGLGPQHF	TGTGCCACAGGCCTGGGGCCCCAGCATTTT
NA	TRBV19	TRBJ2-3	NA	CASSIDRGTDTQYF	TGTGCCAGTAGTATAGATCGGGGCACAGATACGCAGTATTTT
NA	TRBV5-8	TRBJ1-2	NA	CASSSPDWDNSYGYTF	TGTGCCAGCAGCTCGCCCGATTGGGACAACTCCTATGGCTACACCTTC
few	TRBV19	TRBJ1-4	NA	CASSSGAGGEKLFF	TGTGCCAGTAGCTCCGGGGCCGGGGGGGAAAAACTGTTTTTT
NA	TRBV21-1	TRBJ1-5	NA	CASSKADRKTRSNQPQHF	TGTGCCAGCAGCAAAGCGGACAGAAAGACGAGAAGCAATCAGCCCCAGCATTTT
NA	TRBV27	TRBJ1-2	NA	CASSLSGYGYTF	TGTGCCAGCAGTTTGTCGGGTTATGGCTACACCTTC
NA	TRBV11-2	TRBJ1-2	NA	CASSLSRVRHTF	TGTGCCAGCAGCTTATCCCGAGTTCGTCACACCTTC
NA	TRBV6-1	TRBJ2-5	TRBD2	CASINLGGQETQYF	TGTGCCAGCATCAACTTGGGAGGGCAAGAGACCCAGTACTTC
NA	TRBV7-2	TRBJ1-2	NA	CASSLGAGKVYGYTF	TGTGCCAGCAGCTTAGGGGCAGGGAAGGTCTATGGCTACACCTTC
NA	TRBV9	TRBJ2-7	TRBD2	CASSLGLAGSYEQYF	TGTGCCAGCAGCCTGGGACTAGCGGGGAGCTACGAGCAGTACTTC
NA	TRBV28	TRBJ1-1	NA	CASSRYGLGGNTEAFF	TGTGCCAGCAGTCGCTACGGGTTGGGAGGGAACACTGAAGCTTTCTTT
NA	TRBV6-5	TRBJ1-1	NA	CASSYSGRQNTEAFF	TGTGCCAGCAGTTACTCGGGCAGACAGAACACTGAAGCTTTCTTT
NA	TRBV6-1	TRBJ1-2	TRBD1	CASSVQGAQGYTF	TGTGCCAGCAGTGTGCAGGGGGCGCAGGGCTACACCTTC
NA	TRBV15	TRBJ2-1	TRBD2	CATSRVSGGATYNEQFF	TGTGCCACCAGCAGAGTTAGCGGGGGGGCCACCTACAATGAGCAGTTCTTC
once	TRBV29-1	TRBJ1-1	NA	CSASPSGENTEAFF	TGCAGCGCCTCTCCCTCGGGGGAGAACACTGAAGCCTTCTTT
NA	TRBV5-4	TRBJ2-5	TRBD2	CASSSRAGGEETQYF	TGTGCCAGCAGCAGTAGAGCGGGGGGGGAAGAGACCCAGTACTTC
NA	TRBV14	TRBJ2-5	TRBD2	CARTKRGAFLETQYF	TGTGCCAGGACCAAGCGGGGGGCTTTCCTCGAGACCCAGTACTTC
NA	TRBV7-8	TRBJ2-7	NA	CASSLGGPSYEQYF	TGTGCCAGCAGCTTGGGGGGGCCCTCCTACGAGCAGTACTTC
NA	TRBV6-1	TRBJ1-2	NA	CASSDRLYGYTF	TGTGCCAGCAGTGACAGACTTTATGGCTACACCTTC
NA	TRBV7-9	TRBJ1-1	TRBD1	CASSQTGAAFF	TGTGCCAGCAGCCAGACAGGGGCAGCTTTCTTT
NA	TRBV7-9	TRBJ1-2	TRBD1	CASSWDRFISANYGYTF	TGTGCCAGCAGCTGGGACAGGTTTATCAGTGCTAACTATGGCTACACCTTC
few	TRBV5-1	TRBJ2-5	NA	CASSLPSETQYF	TGCGCCAGCAGCTTGCCTTCAGAGACCCAGTACTTC
NA	TRBV5-6	TRBJ2-7	NA	CASSLTRVYEQYF	TGTGCCAGCAGCTTGACGCGGGTTTACGAGCAGTACTTC
NA	TRBV9	TRBJ2-1	TRBD1	CASSVGPPGQEFDNEQFF	TGTGCCAGCAGCGTAGGACCGCCGGGACAGGAATTTGATAATGAGCAGTTCTTC
NA	TRBV5-1	TRBJ1-2	TRBD1	CASSRQGAHGDGYTF	TGCGCCAGCAGTCGACAGGGGGCGCATGGAGATGGCTACACCTTC
NA	TRBV15	TRBJ2-7	NA	CATSRDFAAAEQYF	TGTGCCACCAGCAGAGATTTTGCTGCGGCCGAGCAGTACTTC
NA	TRBV6-6	TRBJ1-2	NA	CASSYSQEGGYTF	TGTGCCAGTAGTTACTCACAGGAGGGCGGCTACACCTTC
NA	TRBV27	TRBJ1-6	TRBD1	CASSSFRQGGSPLHF	TGTGCCAGCAGTTCCTTCCGACAGGGAGGTTCACCCCTCCACTTT